These T cell receptor beta chains were read from a single sample in a study of CXCR4 blockade with PD-1 therapy in pancreatic cancer. This table comes from immunoSEQ multiplex PCR, and its TCRdb copy is limited to in-frame clones, with some not included. The sample lists some 6,200 clones, roughly 36% occurring once. The specimen was tumor tissue. These receptors were obtained from a human donor with pancreatic ductal adenocarcinoma. Each CDR3 is given with its conserved first and last residue. A D gene is named only where the DNA matches it firmly. Rows may omit the clone size; those that give it use once, few, many or a size class.

TRBV11-3	TRBJ1-2	NA	few	CASTPMRASYGYTF	TGTGCCAGCACCCCAATGAGGGCGTCGTATGGCTACACCTTC
TRBV7-6	TRBJ2-1	TRBD2	few	CASSSRTSGRHEQFF	TGTGCCAGCAGCTCGAGGACTAGCGGGAGACATGAGCAGTTCTTC
TRBV7-1	TRBJ2-7	NA	few	CASSLERGSYEQYF	TGTGCCAGCAGCTTAGAACGGGGCTCCTACGAGCAGTACTTC
TRBV4-1	TRBJ2-7	NA	medium-sized	CASSQVLSTYEQYF	TGCGCCAGCAGCCAAGTCCTATCCACCTACGAGCAGTACTTC
TRBV28	TRBJ2-1	TRBD2	NA	CASSLWPLAGGYNEQFF	TGTGCCAGCAGTTTATGGCCACTAGCGGGAGGCTACAATGAGCAGTTCTTC
TRBV29-1	TRBJ1-1	NA	NA	CSVAGVGDRGAFF	TGCAGCGTTGCTGGGGTTGGCGACCGGGGAGCTTTCTTT
TRBV11-3	TRBJ2-2	NA	few	CASSLTTTNTGELFF	TGTGCCAGCAGCTTGACCACGACGAACACCGGGGAGCTGTTTTTT
TRBV6-8	TRBJ2-5	NA	many	CAARERPEGAQYF	TGTGCCGCCCGCGAAAGACCCGAAGGGGCCCAGTACTTC
TRBV11-3	TRBJ2-3	NA	few	CASSLGQNTDTQYF	TGTGCCAGCAGCTTAGGGCAGAACACAGATACGCAGTATTTT
TRBV6-8	TRBJ2-7	NA	medium-sized	CASSTAHGYEQYF	TGTGCCAGCAGTACGGCCCACGGCTACGAGCAGTACTTC
TRBV11-3	TRBJ2-5	NA	NA	CASSPRGAGAREETQYF	TGTGCCAGCAGCCCCAGGGGGGCAGGAGCCAGGGAAGAGACCCAGTACTTC
TRBV6-8	TRBJ2-1	TRBD2	many	CASTFSGSHNEQFF	TGTGCCAGTACGTTTAGCGGGAGCCACAATGAGCAGTTCTTC
TRBV6-8	TRBJ2-3	TRBD2	NA	CASTPGGRTDTQYF	TGTGCCAGCACCCCGGGGGGGCGGACAGATACGCAGTATTTT
TRBV28	TRBJ1-2	NA	NA	CASSLNLYGYTF	TGTGCCAGCAGTCTCAACCTATATGGCTACACCTTC
TRBV5-1	TRBJ2-1	NA	NA	CASSFSPPANEQFF	TGCGCCAGCAGCTTTTCCCCTCCCGCCAATGAGCAGTTCTTC
TRBV19	TRBJ1-1	NA	NA	CASSRIGDTEAFF	TGTGCCAGTAGTAGGATTGGAGACACTGAAGCTTTCTTT
TRBV11-3	TRBJ2-7	TRBD2	medium-sized	CASSVTSGPSYEQYF	TGTGCCAGCTCTGTTACTAGCGGACCCTCCTACGAGCAGTACTTC
TRBV9	TRBJ2-2	NA	NA	CASRSWTGELFF	TGTGCCAGCAGAAGCTGGACCGGGGAGCTGTTTTTT
TRBV19	TRBJ1-1	TRBD1	NA	CASSPTGLGEAFF	TGTGCCAGTAGTCCGACAGGGCTGGGGGAAGCTTTCTTT
TRBV14	TRBJ1-1	NA	NA	CASNPRANTEAFF	TGTGCCAGCAACCCCCGTGCGAACACTGAAGCTTTCTTT
TRBV19	TRBJ1-3	NA	NA	CATTSSGSSGNTIYF	TGTGCCACCACTTCCAGTGGCTCCTCTGGAAACACCATATATTTT
TRBV9	TRBJ2-7	TRBD2	NA	CASSEGLAYEQYF	TGTGCCAGCAGCGAAGGACTAGCCTACGAGCAGTACTTC
TRBV16	TRBJ1-5	NA	NA	CASSEDPVGNQPQHF	TGTGCCAGCAGCGAGGATCCCGTGGGCAATCAGCCCCAGCATTTT
TRBV6-8	TRBJ2-7	TRBD2	NA	CAISGQRDASEQYF	TGTGCCATCAGTGGGCAGCGGGATGCGTCCGAGCAGTACTTC
TRBV9	TRBJ1-2	NA	few	CASSSRVQGYTF	TGTGCCAGCAGTAGCAGGGTCCAGGGCTACACCTTC